These 8 T cell receptor beta chains originate from one sample sequenced in a study of human T cells and chemical hapten exposure. Time point noted: patch test 2, 6 weeks after DPC sensitization. Regarding treatment: therapeutic diphenylcyclopropenone sensitization with weekly scalp DPC. MiXCR, applied by TCRdb to the RACE reads, yields one record per CDR3 protein. The table includes 85,000 to 100,000 distinct CDR3 sequences, 11% detected once. The specimen was whole blood, collected in connection with sensitization to the hapten diphenylcyclopropenone (DPC). These receptors came from a man aged 35 to 55 with alopecia areata. Some clones in this sample may be carry-over from other donors' samples.

There are many counts of this clonotype. CDR3 protein: CASSPEVGPQPQHF. The CDR3 DNA is TGTGCCAGCAGCCCTGAGGTGGGTCCTCAGCCCCAGCATTTT. The rearrangement uses TRBV3-1 and TRBJ1-5; D call uncertain. V was pared by 4 bases and J by 6 bases, with 13 bases between. CDR1 and CDR2 from the germline V gene are LGHDT and YNNKEL (reference sequence). The CDR3 extends over 14 amino acids.

The V gene is TRBV7-2, the J gene TRBJ2-3, with 10 bases fitting TRBD1. CDR1 is SGHTA and CDR2 is FQGNSA in the germline V gene. CDR3 length: 17 amino acids. The ends lost 2 bases at V and 2 bases at J; junction bases unmatched: 7. The CDR3 sequence: CASSLMPGQGFTDTQYF. As DNA, the CDR3 is TGTGCCAGCAGCTTAATGCCGGGACAGGGGTTCACAGATACGCAGTATTTT.

The CDR3 sequence is CASSSGHHSYEQYV. CDR3 nucleotides: TGTGCCAGCAGCTCCGGACATCATTCCTACGAGCAGTACGTC. This chain uses TRBV7-8 with TRBJ2-7, with D tentatively TRBD1 (5 bases). CDR3 size: 14 residues. The V gene's germline CDR1 is SGHVS and CDR2 FQNEAQ. Trimming pared 4 bases from V and 1 base from J, leaving 11 bases between.

This chain uses TRBV7-2 with TRBJ2-1; D gene uncertain. Deletions cut 2 bases from V and 9 bases from J, with 14 bases between. The germline V gene has CDR1 SGHTA and CDR2 FQGNSA. The CDR3 covers 14 residues. The CDR3: CASSLSRAYGEQFF. In DNA form, the CDR3 reads TGTGCCAGCAGCTTAAGTCGGGCGTACGGTGAGCAGTTCTTC.

This clonotype was seen more than once but under ten times. The V gene is TRBV7-9, the J gene TRBJ1-1, with 9 bases that match TRBD1. Losses at the gene ends were 5 bases for V and 4 bases for J; bases not matched to a gene: 2. This CDR3 has 13 amino acids. Germline V gene data show CDR1 as SEHNR and CDR2 as FQNEAQ (reference sequence). The CDR3 coding sequence is TGTGCCAGCAGCGCGGACAGGGGCACTGAAGCTTTCTTT. Translating gives CASSADRGTEAFF.

This clonotype was detected many times. This rearrangement joins TRBV29-1 to TRBJ1-1; TRBD1 might be the D (6 bases). CDR1 SQVTM and CDR2 ANQGSEA come from the germline V gene. V dropped 6 bases and J dropped 4 bases, with 15 bases sitting between them. The CDR3 consists of 13 residues. CDR3 coding DNA: TGCAGCGTGGATGGGGGGCAGGGCACTGAAGCTTTCTTT. Translated: CSVDGGQGTEAFF.

The J gene is TRBJ2-3, the V gene TRBV5-1; 9 bases line up with TRBD2. CDR1 and CDR2 (germline): SGHRS, YFSETQ. This CDR3 comprises 16 residues. V was pared by 1 base and J by 2 bases, with 5 bases of the junction left unmatched. The CDR3 is CASSLSGTSNTDTQYF. CDR3 nucleotides: TGCGCCAGCAGCTTGAGCGGGACTAGCAACACAGATACGCAGTATTTT.

This clonotype has a count of ten or more. The chain recombines TRBV20-1 with TRBJ1-4; TRBD1 matches 10 bases. The CDR3 is 15 amino acids. The V gene's germline CDR1 is DFQATT and CDR2 SNEGSKA (reference sequence). J gave up 4 bases and V 5 bases, and 7 bases lay outside the gene matches. The CDR3 here is CSASTGGWGNEKLFF. In DNA form, the CDR3 reads TGCAGTGCTTCGACAGGGGGCTGGGGTAATGAAAAACTGTTTTTT.